The clone carrying this TCR beta chain has just one count. Germline CDR1 MNHNS, CDR2 SASEGT. J lost 4 bases, V lost 4 bases, and 7 bases had no gene match. There are 16 residues in the CDR3. This entry comes from a study of blood T cell repertoires in COVID-19. Overall study context: Both acute and convalescent COVID-19 samples were obtained from the United States, Italy and Spain.

Data came from immunoSEQ multiplex PCR; TCRdb stores just in-frame clones and leaves some out. The repertoire includes around 300,000 clones, approximately 83% of them detected once, and 8% to 13% sits in the top ten. The sample comprised peripheral blood. The sequence derives from a woman aged 70-85 years with acute or convalescent COVID-19. V and J are TRBV6-1 and TRBJ1-6, with TRBD1 identical over 7 bases. The CDR3 here is CASSAQGRSYNSPLHF. For the CDR3, the DNA is TGTGCCAGCAGTGCACAGGGGCGTTCATATAATTCACCCCTCCACTTT.